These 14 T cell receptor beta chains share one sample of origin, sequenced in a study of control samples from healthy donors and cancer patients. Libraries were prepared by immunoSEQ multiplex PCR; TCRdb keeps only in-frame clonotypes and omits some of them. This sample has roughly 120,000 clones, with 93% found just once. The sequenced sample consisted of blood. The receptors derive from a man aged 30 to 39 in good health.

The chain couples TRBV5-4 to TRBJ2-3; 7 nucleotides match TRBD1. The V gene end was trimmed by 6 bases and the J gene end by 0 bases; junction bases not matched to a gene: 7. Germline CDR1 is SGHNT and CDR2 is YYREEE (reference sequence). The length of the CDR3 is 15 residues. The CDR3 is CASTGDRVSTDTQYF. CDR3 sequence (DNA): TGTGCCAGCACCGGAGACAGGGTTAGCACAGATACGCAGTATTTT.

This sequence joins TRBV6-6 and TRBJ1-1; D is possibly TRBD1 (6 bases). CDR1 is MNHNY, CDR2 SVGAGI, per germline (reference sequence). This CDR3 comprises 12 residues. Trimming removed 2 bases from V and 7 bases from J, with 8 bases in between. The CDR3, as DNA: TGTGCCAGCAGTTACGGACAGAGTGAAGCTTTCTTT. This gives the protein CASSYGQSEAFF.

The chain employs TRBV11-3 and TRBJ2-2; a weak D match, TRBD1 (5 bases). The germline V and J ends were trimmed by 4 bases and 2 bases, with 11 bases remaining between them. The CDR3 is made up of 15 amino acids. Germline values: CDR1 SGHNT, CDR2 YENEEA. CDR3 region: CASSSLRGNTGELFF. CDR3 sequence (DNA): TGTGCCAGCAGCTCCCTAAGGGGTAACACCGGGGAGCTGTTTTTT. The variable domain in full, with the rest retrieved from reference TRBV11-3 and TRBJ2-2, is EAGVVQSPRYKIIEKKQPVAFWCNPISGHNTLYWYLQNLGQGPELLIRYENEEAVDDSQLPKDRFSAERLKGVDSTLKIQPAELGDSAVYLCASSSLRGNTGELFFGEGSRLTVL.

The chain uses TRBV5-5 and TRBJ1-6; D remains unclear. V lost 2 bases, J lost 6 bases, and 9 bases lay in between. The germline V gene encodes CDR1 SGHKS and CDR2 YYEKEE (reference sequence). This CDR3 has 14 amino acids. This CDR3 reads CASSLGQVNSPLHF. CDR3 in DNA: TGTGCCAGCAGCTTAGGTCAGGTTAATTCACCCCTCCACTTT. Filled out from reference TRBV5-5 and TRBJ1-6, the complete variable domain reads DAGVTQSPTHLIKTRGQQVTLRCSPISGHKSVSWYQQVLGQGPQFIFQYYEKEERGRGNFPDRFSARQFPNYSSELNVNALLLGDSALYLCASSLGQVNSPLHFGNGTRLTVT.

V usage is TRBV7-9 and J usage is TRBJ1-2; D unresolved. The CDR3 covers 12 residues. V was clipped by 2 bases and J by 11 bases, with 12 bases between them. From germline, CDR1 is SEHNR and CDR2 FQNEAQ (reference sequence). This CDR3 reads CASSLISERYTF. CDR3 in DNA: TGTGCCAGCAGCTTAATCTCAGAGCGGTACACCTTC.

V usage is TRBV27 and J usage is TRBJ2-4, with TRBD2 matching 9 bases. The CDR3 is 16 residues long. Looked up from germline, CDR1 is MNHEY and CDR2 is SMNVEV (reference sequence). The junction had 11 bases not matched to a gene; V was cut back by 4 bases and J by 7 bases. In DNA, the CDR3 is TGTGCCAGCAGTTCCCTAGGAGCGGGGGGCCCGAACATTCAGTACTTC. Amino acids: CASSSLGAGGPNIQYF.

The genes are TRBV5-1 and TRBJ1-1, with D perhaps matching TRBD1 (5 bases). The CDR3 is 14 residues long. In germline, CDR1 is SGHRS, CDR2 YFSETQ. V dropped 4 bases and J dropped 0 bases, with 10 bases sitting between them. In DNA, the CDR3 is TGCGCCAGCAGCCCGGACACTATGAACACTGAAGCTTTCTTT. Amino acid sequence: CASSPDTMNTEAFF.

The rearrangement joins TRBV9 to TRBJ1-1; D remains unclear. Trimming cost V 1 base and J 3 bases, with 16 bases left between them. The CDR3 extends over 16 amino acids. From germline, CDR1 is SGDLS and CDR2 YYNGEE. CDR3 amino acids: CASSVTPQPTDTEAFF. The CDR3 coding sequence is TGTGCCAGCAGCGTAACCCCACAGCCAACTGACACTGAAGCTTTCTTT.

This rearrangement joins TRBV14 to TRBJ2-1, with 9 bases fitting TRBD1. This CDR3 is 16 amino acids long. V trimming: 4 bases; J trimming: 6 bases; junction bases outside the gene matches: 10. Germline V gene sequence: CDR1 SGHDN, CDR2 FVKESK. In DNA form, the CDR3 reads TGTGCCAGCAGCCGGAACAGGGGGCTTAGGTCCAATGAGCAGTTCTTC. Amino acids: CASSRNRGLRSNEQFF.

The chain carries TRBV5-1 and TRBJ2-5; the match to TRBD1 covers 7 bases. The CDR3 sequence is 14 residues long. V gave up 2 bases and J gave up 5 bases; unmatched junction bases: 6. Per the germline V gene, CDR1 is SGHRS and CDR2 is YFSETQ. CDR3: CASSFDRVEETQYF. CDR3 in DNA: TGCGCCAGCAGCTTTGACAGGGTTGAGGAGACCCAGTACTTC. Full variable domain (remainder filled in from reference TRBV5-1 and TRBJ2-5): KAGVTQTPRYLIKTRGQQVTLSCSPISGHRSVSWYQQTPGQGLQFLFEYFSETQRNKGNFPGRFSGRQFSNSRSEMNVSTLELGDSALYLCASSFDRVEETQYFGPGTRLLVL.

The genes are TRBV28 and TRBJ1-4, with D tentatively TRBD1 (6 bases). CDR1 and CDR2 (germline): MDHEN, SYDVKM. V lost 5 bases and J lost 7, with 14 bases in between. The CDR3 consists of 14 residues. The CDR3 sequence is CASSRGAIGEKLFF. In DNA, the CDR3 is TGTGCCAGCAGTCGGGGGGCTATAGGTGAAAAACTGTTTTTT.

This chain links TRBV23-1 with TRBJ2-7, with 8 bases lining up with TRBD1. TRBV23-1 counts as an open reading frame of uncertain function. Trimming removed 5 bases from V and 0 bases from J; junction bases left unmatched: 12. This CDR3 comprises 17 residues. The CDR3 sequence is CASSRTGINGDSYEQYF. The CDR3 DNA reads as TGCGCCAGCAGTAGGACAGGGATTAATGGGGACTCCTACGAGCAGTACTTC.

The CDR3 here is CASSDVKGNSPLHF. DNA for the CDR3: TGTGCCAGCAGTGACGTTAAGGGTAATTCACCCCTCCACTTT. This chain joins TRBV6-4 and TRBJ1-6, with D uncertain. This CDR3 is built from 14 residues. Trimming took off 2 bases at V and 6 bases at J, with 8 bases between the two ends. CDR1 is MRHNA and CDR2 is SNTAGT in the germline V gene.

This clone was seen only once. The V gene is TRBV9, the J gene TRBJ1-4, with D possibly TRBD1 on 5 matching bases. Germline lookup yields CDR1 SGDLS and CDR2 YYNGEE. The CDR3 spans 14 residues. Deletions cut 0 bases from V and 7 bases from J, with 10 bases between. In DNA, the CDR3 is TGTGCCAGCAGCGTAGGGGGGTCCGGTGAAAAACTGTTTTTT. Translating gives CASSVGGSGEKLFF.